The next 6 T cell receptor beta chains were all read from a single sample in a study of T-cell memory formation after mild COVID-19. From the 5' RACE reads, TCRdb called clonotypes with MiXCR, one entry per CDR3 protein. The table records approximately 560,000 distinct CDR3 sequences, roughly 17% of them present only once. Material: PBMCs or a T cell subset sorted from them (not recorded which). These receptor sequences come from an adult woman who had mild COVID-19 (a few samples of this study predate the infection). Cell type and time point are not known.

This clonotype was counted a few times. The chain links TRBV7-8 to TRBJ2-3; perhaps TRBD2 as D (6 bases). Trimming cost V 4 bases and J 0 bases, with 20 bases left between them. The CDR3 totals 18 residues. Germline CDR1 reads SGHVS; CDR2 reads FQNEAQ. In DNA form, the CDR3 reads TGTGCCAGCAGCTCCACATCCGCGGGGTCGGGGAGCACAGATACGCAGTATTTT. It encodes CASSSTSAGSGSTDTQYF.

The chain joins TRBV12-3 or TRBV12-4 to TRBJ2-1, with 14 bases aligning to TRBD2. CDR3 length: 15 residues. The V and J ends lost 6 bases and 7 bases, in that order; junction bases with no gene match: 5. CDR3 sequence: CASRERTSGRNEQFF. The CDR3 bases are TGTGCCAGCAGAGAGAGGACTAGCGGGAGGAATGAGCAGTTCTTC.

There are many counts of this clonotype. The V gene is TRBV7-9, the J gene TRBJ1-1; D may be TRBD1 (5 bases). Germline V lookup: CDR1 SEHNR, CDR2 FQNEAQ (reference sequence). CDR3 size: 14 residues. Between the trimmed V and J ends, which lost 5 bases and 4 bases, there was a span of 14 bases. The CDR3 spells CASSPRGQGTEAFF. Written as DNA, the CDR3 is TGTGCCAGCAGCCCTCGAGGCCAGGGCACTGAAGCTTTCTTT. Complete variable domain (other parts from reference TRBV7-9 and TRBJ1-1): DTGVSQNPRHKITKRGQNVTFRCDPISEHNRLYWYRQTLGQGPEFLTYFQNEAQLEKSRLLSDRFSAERPKGSFSTLEIQRTEQGDSAMYLCASSPRGQGTEAFFGQGTRLTVV.

The chain carries TRBV20-1 and TRBJ2-1, with TRBD2 identical over 15 bases. The CDR3 is made up of 13 amino acids. CDR1 and CDR2 (germline): DFQATT, SNEGSKA (reference sequence). The ends lost 6 bases at V and 9 bases at J; junction bases unmatched: 3. The CDR3 here is CSAPGLAGGEQFF. The DNA of the CDR3 is TGCAGTGCACCGGGACTAGCGGGAGGTGAGCAGTTCTTC.

The rearrangement links TRBV6-5 to TRBJ1-5; D is possibly TRBD1 (6 bases). V was cut by 5 bases and J by 4 bases, with 15 bases left in between. This CDR3 has 15 residues. From germline, CDR1 is MNHEY and CDR2 SVGAGI. The CDR3 here is CASSLDRNLNQPQHF. For the CDR3, the DNA is TGTGCCAGCAGTCTTGACAGGAATCTAAATCAGCCCCAGCATTTT.

The V gene is TRBV20-1, the J gene TRBJ2-7; D unclear. The CDR3 consists of 13 residues. Germline CDR1 reads DFQATT; CDR2 reads SNEGSKA (reference sequence). Trimming shortened V by 1 base and J by 6 bases, and 13 bases separated the two germline ends. In DNA, the CDR3 is TGCAGTGCTAGAGGTAGAATGTTGGGCGAGCAGTACTTC. As protein: CSARGRMLGEQYF.